A selection of T cell receptor beta chains follows, all from one sample in a study of OX40 agonist ivuxolimab in advanced cancers. Clones were sequenced by immunoSEQ multiplex PCR, and TCRdb holds only the in-frame ones, with some missing. The data hold 79,000 or so clones, with around 90% observed a single time. The sequences come from CD4+ or CD8+ T cells sorted from blood, collected in a trial of the OX40 agonist ivuxolimab. The receptors were sampled from an adult with an advanced solid tumor such as melanoma, head and neck, liver or kidney cancer. Each CDR3 is given with its conserved first and last residue. Clone size appears in some rows only: once, few, many, or a class for an expanded clone.

>TRBJ2-3|-|TRBV19
CASSANGDLPTKVDTQYF
>TRBJ2-1|once|TRBV1
CTSSSSGRRYNEQFF
>TRBJ1-5|few|TRBV28
CASSLPVGSNQPQHF
>TRBJ1-2|-|TRBV28
CASRPSQGKGTYGYTF
>TRBJ2-1|-|TRBV28
CASSTEWQGAYNEQFF
>TRBJ2-5|-|TRBV6-1
CASSGREGTKQETQYF
>TRBJ2-4|-|TRBV2
CASSEGAGLLNVAKNIQYF
>TRBJ2-6|-|TRBV7-2
CASSTGGTGANVLTF
>TRBJ1-1|-|TRBV2
CASSKQGARGTEAFF
>TRBJ1-6|-|TRBV2
CASSDYGSSYNSPLHF
>TRBJ1-1|-|TRBV6-1
CASRPTGGIEAFF
>TRBJ1-2|-|TRBV15
CATSGVRAQDGYTF
>TRBJ2-3|few|TRBV4-1
CASSRLAGVDTQYF
>TRBJ1-5|-|TRBV30
CAWRYKGAADQPQHF
>TRBJ2-7|-|TRBV10-3
CAISESTSGRGEQYF
>TRBJ2-7|-|TRBV28
CASSPRTSGLVEQYF
>TRBJ2-3|-|TRBV27
CASSSLGPSRDTQYF
>TRBJ2-7|-|TRBV28
CASSLIGPFYEQYF
>TRBJ2-1|-|TRBV5-1
CASSWGPGTSVNEQFF
>TRBJ2-6|-|TRBV28
CASSARTGRSGANVLTF
>TRBJ1-1|-|TRBV29-1
CSVTRETGGTEAFF
>TRBJ2-7|once|TRBV28
CASNWGSYEQYF
>TRBJ2-1|-|TRBV18
CASSPLQGGQFF
>TRBJ1-1|-|TRBV9
CASSFRQDTEAFF
>TRBJ2-3|-|TRBV7-2
CASSFRDRGYRTDTQYF
>TRBJ1-5|-|TRBV6-1
CASGDRAGVQPQHF
>TRBJ1-2|-|TRBV28
CATSREVFGYTF
>TRBJ1-4|-|TRBV25-1
CASSGRGSTNEKLFF
>TRBJ2-3|-|TRBV7-7
CASIWETDTQYF
>TRBJ2-7|-|TRBV14
CASSPWGDEQYF
>TRBJ2-2|few|TRBV2
CASSLDRGASGTSNTGELFF
>TRBJ2-3|-|TRBV28
CASSYGYFRDTQYF
>TRBJ2-2|-|TRBV7-9
CASSNPGGANTGELFF
>TRBJ2-7|-|TRBV28
CATEDQGVREQYF
>TRBJ2-2|-|TRBV5-4
CASSFDRAGELFF
>TRBJ1-1|-|TRBV18
CASSPSKDSMNTEAFF
>TRBJ2-2|-|TRBV9
CASSAPTAGELFF
>TRBJ2-7|-|TRBV27
CASSPAAGVLGEQYF
>TRBJ2-3|-|TRBV7-2
CASSFLGGASTDTQYF
>TRBJ2-1|-|TRBV5-1
CASSLAVSGRGLDEQFF
>TRBJ1-1|-|TRBV7-9
CASSFPRVVGTEAFF
>TRBJ1-1|-|TRBV29-1
CSVDDQRGNTEAFF
>TRBJ2-2|-|TRBV5-4
CASSLDRVGGELFF